This T cell receptor (beta chain) was found in a study of blood T cell repertoires in COVID-19. Across the study: The United States, Italy and Spain were the sources of the acute and convalescent COVID-19 samples. From T cells, B-cell-depleted T cells, or PBMCs came the material, which was cDNA or gDNA.

Profiled with immunoSEQ multiplex PCR; TCRdb holds only in-frame clones, not every one. This sample has some 90,000 clones, with roughly 80% found just once. V shed 8 bases and J shed 2 bases, with 10 bases lying between them. Germline V lookup: CDR1 MDHEN, CDR2 SYDVKM. CDR3 length: 14 residues. This TCR was recovered from a human donor in a cohort sampled during active COVID-19. Source material: peripheral blood. This chain connects TRBV28 to TRBJ2-6, with a possible D match to TRBD1 (5 bases). CDR3 protein: CASVGAAGANVLTF. For the CDR3, the DNA is TGTGCCAGCGTTGGGGCGGCTGGGGCCAACGTCCTGACTTTC.